This TCR beta chain was recorded in a study of follicular helper T cells after annual influenza vaccination. Time point: 2014-2015 season, pre-vaccination. Each time point used about 35 to 110 mL of blood. Sorted cTfh were non-naive CD4+CXCR5+PD-1+, either ICOS+CD38+ or ICOS-CD38-. About this clone: The antigen is undetermined.

The CDR3 is made up of 11 amino acids. CDR1 and CDR2 (germline): DFQATT, SNEGSKA (reference sequence). V lost 8 bases, J lost 5 bases, and 12 bases lay in between. Findings and limits, study-wide: Just about 9.5-21% of cells analyzed had recovered productive TCRB sequences. Day 7 ICOS+CD38+ clones later appeared mostly in ICOS-CD38- cTfh.

TCRdb keeps only in-frame clones here, not all; method: immunoSEQ multiplex PCR. Of some 30,000 clones listed, approximately 80% are singletons. This sequence originates from an adult who received the influenza vaccine. The source was CXCR5+ CD38- circulating T follicular helper cells from blood, collected on the day of influenza vaccination. Subset in this sample: circulating Tfh, non-naive CD4+CXCR5+PD-1+ (ICOS+CD38+ or ICOS-CD38-). The V gene is TRBV20-1, the J gene TRBJ2-5; D is perhaps TRBD2 (6 bases). DNA of the CDR3: TGCAGTTCCGGGACTGGGGAGACCCAGTACTTC. Its protein product is CSSGTGETQYF.